This TCR beta chain emerged from a study of T cells in Graves' hyperthyroidism and ophthalmopathy (dated by TCRdb to about 2019). As for the study more broadly: Peripheral blood was sampled at the time of initial diagnosis, prior to any treatment. A discovery cohort of about a hundred patients, roughly 43 with Graves' ophthalmopathy and 57 with stable Graves' hyperthyroidism, was used to find distinguishing TCR V-J signatures. Prospective prediction of ophthalmopathy was tested in an independent validation cohort consisting of roughly 20 hyperthyroidism patients and some 16 patients who later progressed to ophthalmopathy. The roughly 91 discovery patients were randomly divided into training and test sets at a 7:3 ratio. The study also compared thyroid tissue and blood T-cell repertoires from about six Graves' hyperthyroidism patients. After blood sampling, hyperthyroidism patients were treated with methimazole at a starting dose of 30 mg daily, and ophthalmopathy patients were treated with high-dose intravenous methylprednisolone. The paper reports TCR Vbeta CDR3 sequencing of over 120 peripheral blood samples: around 45 ophthalmopathy, approximately 74 hyperthyroidism and roughly 17 progressor patients. Broader findings and caveats from the paper: In validation, the model predicted progression to ophthalmopathy a median of around six months before onset, with roughly 70% sensitivity and 72.22% specificity. No statistical method was used to fix the sample size in advance, and group allocation was not hidden from the investigators. Ophthalmopathy was separated from stable hyperthyroidism by a 13 V-J signature model, with over 85% sensitivity and about 81% specificity obtained in cross-validation and 80%/75% obtained in testing. Most expanded thyroid clonotypes (frequency above 0.001) were also detected in blood, a finding suggesting that blood repertoires may reflect thyroid immune responses.

V is reduced by 7 bases and J by 4 bases, leaving a spacing of 16 bases between them. The CDR3 covers 14 residues, taking in both the cysteine and the phenylalanine. Left in the record is the CDR3 DNA by itself, 42 bases read in frame from the first base. The germline V gene sets CDR1 to MGHDK and CDR2 to SYGVNS. This clonotype was detected many times. Its antigen remains undetermined. No much larger clone is present one base from it, and per-base qualities are unavailable. Stable Graves' hyperthyroidism was defined as no progression to ophthalmopathy during 18 months of follow-up. Hyperthyroidism patients were newly diagnosed, with disease duration under 2 months, and aged 18 to 65 years. Patients with uncontrolled infections, other autoimmune diseases, pregnancy or lactation were excluded. Clinical symptoms, serum thyroxine and TRAb, thyroid ultrasound, and orbital computed tomography formed the basis for the diagnoses. Ficoll-Paque density gradient centrifugation was used to isolate PBMCs from about 10 ml of fresh peripheral blood. Total RNA was extracted using Trizol reagent, and RNA quality was assessed on an Agilent 2100 Bioanalyzer.

The TCR beta CDR3 regions were amplified from the RNA transcripts. For the first round of RT-PCR on the TCR CDR3, the HTBI primer set was used together with the Qiagen OneStep RT-PCR kit. The libraries were constructed in a second round of multiplex PCR and then size-selected and purified. Paired-end sequencing of the libraries was performed with 100 bp reads on an Illumina HiSeq2000. The authors processed their data as follows. SOAPnuke was used to process the raw data, with reads discarded if the reads contained adapters or uncalled bases, had a mean Phred below 15, or lacked an exact constant-primer or identifier match. High-quality paired reads were merged using COPE v1.2.5, and each unique nucleotide sequence was defined as a clonotype. Clonotypes were aligned to IMGT TRBV, TRBD and TRBJ reference segments using MiTCR v1.1. The analysis included only V-J combinations with a frequency above 0.0001, which together covered about 99% of the repertoires. The TCS score was defined as F50 (clonal expansion) divided by E x V (chaos), with BLOSUM62-based TCRdist calculated between CDR3 peptides within each V-J. Welch's t-statistics and random forest reduced around 510 V-J features to under 15, which were used in a naive Bayes classifier (R e1071). The similarity between thyroid and blood repertoires was quantified using the Morisita-Horn index. The public reads were reanalyzed by TCRdb: fastp trimming at Q25, MiXCR alignment, in-frame beta chains only. Every CDR3 protein is listed once, alongside the most common genes and DNA of its rows. TCRdb's processing, not the authors', yielded these V and J calls. Within this sample are about 840,000 distinct CDR3 sequences, with 38% of them counted one time only. The ten top clones hold 7% to 10% of the sample.

The source is a young man with Graves' hyperthyroidism. Sequenced material: blood. The chain is assembled from TRBV25-1 and TRBJ1-1, with TRBD1 perhaps the D gene, on 6 matching bases. The CDR3 region: CASTGTGTSTEAFF. In nucleotides, the sequence is TGTGCCAGCACCGGCACAGGGACTAGCACTGAAGCTTTCTTT.